This T cell receptor beta chain came from a study of T cells in Graves' hyperthyroidism and ophthalmopathy. Study observations and caveats: In validation, the model predicted ophthalmopathy. These predictions came a median approximately 6.5 months before onset. Most clonotypes that expanded in the thyroid above 0.001 also showed up in blood.

The study excluded patients with uncontrolled infection, other autoimmune disease, pregnancy or lactation. This CDR3 region has 16 residues. The germline V gene encodes CDR1 SGHAT and CDR2 FQNNGV. RNA transcripts served as the template for amplifying TCR beta CDR3 regions. First-round RT-PCR targeting the TCR CDR3 was performed with the HTBI primer set. Each CDR3 protein is one row after TCRdb ran MiXCR on the multiplex PCR reads. The top ten clones hold around 7.7% of a sample with 500,000 to 600,000 distinct CDR3 sequences, 35% to 55% of them seen once. To note about this clonotype: Its antigen is currently unknown. This may stem from a read error, because a much larger clone lies one nucleotide away.

The sequence was collected from a woman aged 18-29 years with Graves' hyperthyroidism. This rearrangement joins TRBV11-2 to TRBJ2-7; 9 positions match TRBD2. The end of the DNA is better explained by TRBJ2-1, so the J call may be wrong. Sequenced input: peripheral blood or thyroid tissue (not recorded which). The CDR3 bases are TGTGCCAGCAGCTTGATTCGGCTAGCGGGACCGTACGAGCAGTTCTTC. This gives the protein CASSLIRLAGPYEQFF.